The 14 T cell receptor beta chains given below trace back to one sample, sequenced in a study of T cell repertoires in aging, cancer and after chemotherapy. TRB rearrangements spanning V, D and J were amplified using mixed TRB-A/B primers. TCRdb recomputed calls from the multiplex PCR reads with MiXCR, one row per CDR3 protein. The repertoire has about 13,000 distinct CDR3 sequences, roughly 26% of them found once; the top ten carry roughly 2.5%. Amplification of TCR beta used genomic DNA extracted from peripheral blood. The specimen sequenced was blood. The receptor source for this set is a human donor in good health.

The genes are TRBV7-6 and TRBJ1-6; D is unresolved. Germline V gene lookup returns CDR1 SGHVS and CDR2 FNYEAQ. V was pared by 5 bases and J by 8 bases, with 13 bases between. CDR3 length: 14 residues. The CDR3 DNA reads as TGTGCCAGCAGCACGTGGGAGCTCGATTCACCCCTCCACTTT. It translates to CASSTWELDSPLHF.

This chain uses TRBV18 with TRBJ1-2; D unresolved. Trimming left V 6 bases short and J 5 bases short, with 22 bases between. The CDR3 is made up of 16 amino acids. CDR1 and CDR2 (germline): KGHSH, LQKENI. The CDR3 DNA is TGTGCCAGCTCCCCTCAAGGAACCCCGGCGGGATATGGCTACACCTTC. This gives the protein CASSPQGTPAGYGYTF.

A word on this clonotype: A much more abundant neighbour one base away suggests this may be a read error. The genes are TRBV19 and TRBJ2-5; no firm D call. Germline V gene lookup returns CDR1 LNHDA and CDR2 SQIVND (reference sequence). The V end was cut by 6 bases, the J end by 5 bases, with 13 bases between. The CDR3 is made up of 13 amino acids. In DNA, the CDR3 is TGTGCCAGTAGCCCCACGTGTAGGGAGACCCAGTACTTC. Amino acids: CASSPTCRETQYF. Filled out from reference TRBV19 and TRBJ2-5, the complete variable domain reads DGGITQSPKYLFRKEGQNVTLSCEQNLNHDAMYWYRQDPGQGLRLIYYSQIVNDFQKGDIAEGYSVSREKKESFPLTVTSAQKNPTAFYLCASSPTCRETQYFGPGTRLLVL.

Only a few counts were recorded for this clonotype. V and J are TRBV7-6 and TRBJ2-3, with TRBD1 identical over 7 bases. Losses at the gene ends were 1 base for V and 3 bases for J; bases not matched to a gene: 4. Germline CDR1 is SGHVS and CDR2 is FNYEAQ. This CDR3 has 15 amino acids. The chain's CDR3 is CASSLVDRVTDTQYF. In DNA, the CDR3 is TGTGCCAGCAGCTTAGTCGACAGGGTAACAGATACGCAGTATTTT.

This clonotype is judged medium-sized (0.01 to 0.1%). J is TRBJ2-1 and V is TRBV11-2; 7 bases align to TRBD2. CDR3 length: 14 residues. CDR1 and CDR2 from the germline V gene are SGHAT and FQNNGV. Trimming cost V 5 bases and J 5 bases; bases outside gene matches: 6. DNA of the CDR3: TGTGCCAGCAGCGTGGGGGGGGGAAACAATGAGCAGTTCTTC. This codes for CASSVGGGNNEQFF. Variable domain in full (rest from reference TRBV11-2 and TRBJ2-1): EAGVAQSPRYKIIEKRQSVAFWCNPISGHATLYWYQQILGQGPKLLIQFQNNGVVDDSQLPKDRFSAERLKGVDSTLKIQPAKLEDSAVYLCASSVGGGNNEQFFGPGTRLTVL.

The genes are TRBV14 and TRBJ2-3, with 9 bases identical to TRBD1. Germline V gene lookup returns CDR1 SGHDN and CDR2 FVKESK. The junction had 11 bases not matched to a gene; V was cut back by 2 bases and J by 5 bases. This CDR3 is built from 17 residues. The CDR3 DNA reads as TGTGCCAGCAGCCAACCTCGCGGGGACAGGGCGGGAGATACGCAGTATTTT. Residues: CASSQPRGDRAGDTQYF.

This clonotype was seen a few times. This sequence joins TRBV28 and TRBJ2-5; the D call may be TRBD1 or TRBD2 (6 bases each). The CDR3 runs to 17 residues. The germline V gene has CDR1 MDHEN and CDR2 SYDVKM. V was cut by 7 bases and J by 2 bases, with 23 bases left in between. CDR3 bases: TGTGCCAGCACAGAGGGGGGTTCTACAGCCCCACAAGAGACCCAGTACTTC. Translation: CASTEGGSTAPQETQYF. The variable domain in full, completed from reference TRBV28 and TRBJ2-5, reads DVKVTQSSRYLVKRTGEKVFLECVQDMDHENMFWYRQDPGLGLRLIYFSYDVKMKEKGDIPEGYSVSREKKERFSLILESASTNQTSMYLCASTEGGSTAPQETQYFGPGTRLLVL.

The V and J genes are TRBV6-1 and TRBJ1-5; TRBD1 is a possible D gene (6 bases). There are 15 residues in the CDR3. The germline CDR1 and CDR2 sequences are MNHNS and SASEGT. V lost 8 bases, J lost 3 bases, and 17 bases lay in between. The CDR3 nucleotides read TGTGCCAGCTCGACGGTAGGGGGAACCAATCAGCCCCAGCATTTT. Its protein is CASSTVGGTNQPQHF.

The table lists this clonotype with a few counts. The chain recombines TRBV6-2 or TRBV6-3 with TRBJ1-1; the D is unclear. Trimming removed 6 bases at V and 5 bases at J, with 16 bases between. This CDR3 is 14 amino acids long. Germline CDR1 reads MNHEY; CDR2 reads SVGEGT. The CDR3 loop is CASRMAGTGTEAFF. For the CDR3, the DNA is TGTGCCAGCAGAATGGCGGGTACGGGGACTGAAGCTTTCTTT.

This chain uses TRBV24-1 with TRBJ1-2; 7 positions match TRBD1. V gave up 7 bases and J gave up 9 bases; unmatched junction bases: 10. The germline CDR1 and CDR2 sequences are KGHDR and SFDVKD. The CDR3 contains 13 residues. CDR3 DNA: TGTGCCACCAGGGGATCAGGGGGTACTCGCTACACCTTC. This encodes CATRGSGGTRYTF.

The CDR3 nucleotides read TGTGCCTGTGGAGACGGCGTGAACACTGAAGCTTTCTTT. This gives the protein CACGDGVNTEAFF. The chain is built from TRBV30 and TRBJ1-1; D ambiguous. This CDR3 region has 13 residues. Germline lookup yields CDR1 GTSNPN and CDR2 SVGIG (reference sequence). V dropped 6 bases and J dropped 0 bases, with 11 bases sitting between them.

This chain joins TRBV5-1 and TRBJ2-3, with 13 positions matching TRBD2. Germline V gene data show CDR1 as SGHRS and CDR2 as YFSETQ. The CDR3 runs to 16 residues. The junction had 6 bases not matched to a gene; V was cut back by 4 bases and J by 4 bases. The CDR3 loop reads CASSPLLAGGPDTQYF. CDR3 nucleotides: TGCGCCAGCAGCCCCCTACTAGCGGGGGGGCCAGATACGCAGTATTTT.

This clonotype was found a few times. The rearrangement joins TRBV20-1 to TRBJ2-1, with 10 bases matching TRBD1. The V segment lost 7 bases and the J segment 4 bases; nucleotides outside the gene matches: 7. The CDR3 has 14 residues. From germline, CDR1 is DFQATT and CDR2 SNEGSKA (reference sequence). The CDR3 bases are TGCAGTGTAAACCGGGACAGGGGATACAATGAGCAGTTCTTC. It codes for CSVNRDRGYNEQFF.

J is TRBJ2-2 and V is TRBV5-1, with D tentatively TRBD2 (5 bases). V was shortened by 0 bases and J by 6 bases, with 15 bases between the two germline ends. Germline CDR1 reads SGHRS; CDR2 reads YFSETQ. The CDR3 extends over 16 amino acids. The CDR3 sequence: CASSLGGVQRPGELFF. The CDR3 DNA reads as TGCGCCAGCAGCTTGGGGGGAGTTCAGAGGCCCGGGGAGCTGTTTTTT. The variable domain in full, with the rest retrieved from reference TRBV5-1 and TRBJ2-2, is KAGVTQTPRYLIKTRGQQVTLSCSPISGHRSVSWYQQTPGQGLQFLFEYFSETQRNKGNFPGRFSGRQFSNSRSEMNVSTLELGDSALYLCASSLGGVQRPGELFFGEGSRLTVL.